This T cell receptor beta chain was observed in a study of Ad26.COV2.S vaccination and SARS-CoV-2 variants. Whole-study results and caveats: With respect to non-spike TCR breadth, vaccine and placebo recipients were similar.

Using immunoSEQ multiplex PCR, the repertoire was profiled, and TCRdb retains in-frame clones only, with some absent. The sample shows roughly 450,000 clones, around nine tenths of them seen only once. Treatment reported: over 15 received Ad26.COV2.S at low or high dose, single or two shots; about 5 received placebo; per-sample allocation not given. Specimen acquisition occurred on day 63 following the initial vaccine or placebo injection. Immunization relied on an Ad26 vector, which expressed Wuhan-strain SARS-CoV-2 spike. Worth noting for this clone: Its antigen remains unknown.

V shed 7 bases, J shed 5 bases, and the junction held 8 bases outside the gene matches. The CDR3 is 14 residues long. The germline CDR1 and CDR2 sequences are LNHDA and SQIVND (reference sequence). This clonotype originated in a person between 18 and 65 years old who received the Ad26.COV2.S COVID-19 vaccine or a placebo. The J gene is TRBJ1-2, the V gene TRBV19; the match to TRBD1 covers 9 bases. The specimen was peripheral blood, collected in a trial of Ad26.COV2.S vaccine versus placebo. CDR3 in amino acids: CASTADRGFYGYTF. CDR3 bases: TGTGCCAGTACGGCAGACAGGGGGTTTTATGGCTACACCTTC.